This T cell receptor beta chain was identified in a study of tumor T cells in aggressive B-cell lymphoma. Sequencing was performed with immunoSEQ multiplex PCR; in TCRdb, only in-frame clones are kept and a portion is missing. The top ten clones hold approximately 14% of a sample with approximately 2,000 clones, almost 80% of them seen once. The V segment lost 2 bases and the J segment 4 bases; nucleotides outside the gene matches: 8. Germline lookup yields CDR1 GTSNPN and CDR2 SVGIG (reference sequence). CDR3 length: 14 amino acids. The chain is built from TRBV30 and TRBJ2-7; TRBD2 matches 7 bases. Input material: tumor tissue. This clonotype originated in an adult with diffuse large B cell lymphoma. The CDR3 bases are TGTGCCTGGAGTATGGGGGGGGGTTGGTACGAGCAGTACTTC. It yields the protein CAWSMGGGWYEQYF.